These 9 T cell receptor beta chains were all obtained from the same sample, sequenced in a study of T cell responses to AZD1222 COVID-19 vaccine. TCRdb's copy holds only in-frame clones and misses some; the assay was immunoSEQ multiplex PCR. The table lists about 78,000 clones, around 90% of them singletons. This specimen was peripheral blood, taken 28 days after the second AZD1222 dose. These receptor sequences come from an adult who received the AZD1222 COVID-19 vaccine.

This sequence joins TRBV28 and TRBJ1-2; possibly TRBD1 for D (5 bases). The CDR3 has 12 amino acids. The germline V gene encodes CDR1 MDHEN and CDR2 SYDVKM. Trimming took off 4 bases at V and 9 bases at J, with 12 bases between the two ends. The DNA for the CDR3 is TGTGCCAGCAGTTCCAGGGTTTGGAGCTACACCTTC. As protein: CASSSRVWSYTF.

The J gene is TRBJ2-1, the V gene TRBV29-1, with 13 bases aligning to TRBD2. Germline trimming cut 4 bases from V and 6 bases from J; bases unmatched to any gene: 15. Germline V gene data show CDR1 as SQVTM and CDR2 as ANQGSEA. This CDR3 has 18 amino acids. The CDR3 spells CSVARDRALAGGRNEQFF. As DNA, the CDR3 is TGCAGCGTTGCCCGGGACAGGGCACTAGCGGGGGGGCGCAATGAGCAGTTCTTC.

The chain has TRBV4-2 and TRBJ2-5; the D gene could be TRBD1 or TRBD2 (5 bases each). The CDR3 extends over 16 amino acids. Germline V gene sequence: CDR1 LGHNA, CDR2 YNFKEQ. Trimming took 0 bases from V and 1 from J, leaving 12 bases between them. In DNA form, the CDR3 reads TGTGCCAGCAGCCAAGATCATAAGGGGACCCAAGAGACCCAGTACTTC. Translation gives CASSQDHKGTQETQYF.

The chain carries TRBV27 and TRBJ2-1; perhaps D is TRBD1 or TRBD2 (5 bases each). Trimming removed 10 bases from V and 7 bases from J, with 23 bases in between. Germline loops: CDR1 MNHEY, CDR2 SMNVEV (reference sequence). The CDR3 contains 15 residues. The CDR3 sequence: CAIRVARDGWNEQFF. The CDR3 nucleotides are TGTGCCATCAGGGTGGCCAGGGACGGTTGGAATGAGCAGTTCTTC.

The chain recombines TRBV7-6 with TRBJ1-1; D possibly corresponds to TRBD1 (5 bases). The V end lost 3 bases, the J end lost 10 bases, and 12 bases lay between the germline ends. Germline assignment: CDR1 SGHVS and CDR2 FNYEAQ. This CDR3 has 12 residues. For the CDR3, the DNA is TGTGCCAGCAGCTTTGAGGCAGGGACAGCTTTCTTT. It codes for CASSFEAGTAFF.

The chain carries TRBV6-5 and TRBJ1-2, with 9 bases fitting TRBD1. CDR1 MNHEY and CDR2 SVGAGI come from the germline V gene. The trim removed 2 bases at V and 7 bases at J, leaving 8 bases unmatched. CDR3 length: 15 amino acids. The CDR3 protein is CASSYQPGQGSGYTF. In nucleotides, the CDR3 is TGTGCCAGCAGTTACCAACCGGGACAGGGAAGTGGCTACACCTTC.

CDR3 protein: CASSPGGSGQPQHF. The CDR3 nucleotides read TGTGCCAGCAGCCCTGGCGGGTCCGGGCAGCCCCAGCATTTT. This chain links TRBV3-1 (or the pseudogene TRBV3-2) with TRBJ1-5; D ambiguous. Trimming shortened V by 4 bases and J by 7 bases, and 14 bases separated the two germline ends. From germline, CDR1 is LGHDT and CDR2 YNNKEL (reference sequence). The CDR3 covers 14 residues.

V is TRBV6-5 and J is TRBJ1-5, with a weak D call TRBD1 (6 bases). Germline CDR1 is MNHEY and CDR2 is SVGAGI. V was clipped by 6 bases and J by 7 bases, with 19 bases between them. The CDR3 loop spans 15 amino acids. The CDR3 loop reads CASSLQGGRNQPQHF. CDR3 DNA: TGTGCCAGCAGCCTCCAAGGGGGGCGGAACCAGCCCCAGCATTTT.

V gene TRBV5-6 combines with J gene TRBJ1-5; D gene ambiguous. The CDR3 is 15 amino acids. Germline V lookup: CDR1 SGHDT, CDR2 YYEEEE. The V gene lost 0 bases and the J gene lost 8 bases, with 15 bases spanning the gap. The CDR3 DNA reads TGTGCCAGCAGCTTGGTGAGAACCCCCCGGGAGCCCCAGCATTTT. Residues: CASSLVRTPREPQHF.